The 15 T cell receptor beta chains listed next were all sequenced from one sample in a study of regulatory T cells in long-lasting Graves disease. Time point noted: newly diagnosed GD, antithyroid drugs for less than 3 months. Preparation of the TCR library used RNA extracted from PBMCs. The authors built TCR beta libraries using iRepertoire HTBI primers and Arm-PCR of CDR3 regions. TCRdb independently ran MiXCR on the multiplex PCR reads; one entry per CDR3 protein. The profile shows 400,000 to 500,000 distinct CDR3 sequences, about 15% of them singletons. These same data were also listed under a study on T cells in Graves' hyperthyroidism and ophthalmopathy.

The sequencing here drew on peripheral blood mononuclear cells (PBMCs), taken at new diagnosis, from a patient treated with antithyroid drugs. Receptors originate from a woman in her twenties or thirties with Graves disease.

This clonotype was found a few times. The chain recombines TRBV7-9 with TRBJ2-1, with D perhaps being TRBD1 or TRBD2 (5 bases each). V lost 7 bases and J 0 bases, leaving 16 bases between the germline ends. Looked up from germline, CDR1 is SEHNR and CDR2 is FQNEAQ (reference sequence). The CDR3 length is 16 residues. The CDR3 DNA is TGTGCCAGCAAGCGAACCGGGGCCAGCTCCTACAATGAGCAGTTCTTC. Translated, it gives CASKRTGASSYNEQFF.

This clonotype was detected a few times. The chain links TRBV4-1 to TRBJ2-3; D is perhaps TRBD2 (6 bases). Deletions cut 1 base from V and 0 bases from J, with 11 bases between. Germline CDR1 reads MGHRA; CDR2 reads YSYEKL. This CDR3 is 16 amino acids long. In nucleotides, the CDR3 is TGCGCCAGCAGCCAAGTATCCGGGAGAAGCACAGATACGCAGTATTTT. Translated, it gives CASSQVSGRSTDTQYF.

This clonotype was found many times. The V and J genes are TRBV24-1 and TRBJ2-5; TRBD2 matches 11 bases. V was pared by 3 bases and J by 5 bases, with 13 bases of the junction left unmatched. CDR3 length: 18 amino acids. Germline CDR1 and CDR2: KGHDR and SFDVKD. CDR3 region: CATSDRTSGSPFGETQYF. DNA of the CDR3: TGTGCCACCAGTGATCGGACTAGCGGGTCACCTTTTGGGGAGACCCAGTACTTC.

The chain couples TRBV30 to TRBJ2-7; possibly TRBD2 for D (6 bases). This CDR3 contains 14 residues. Germline CDR1 GTSNPN, CDR2 SVGIG (reference sequence). Trimming took 3 bases from V and 2 from J, leaving 14 bases between them. In nucleotides, the CDR3 is TGTGCCTGGAGCTTTGCGGGACCGGCCTACGAGCAGTACTTC. Residues: CAWSFAGPAYEQYF.

This clonotype was found a few times. This sequence joins TRBV18 and TRBJ1-1; D possibly corresponds to TRBD1 (5 bases). Per germline, CDR1 KGHSH and CDR2 LQKENI. This CDR3 has 16 amino acids. Trimming took 3 bases from V and 0 from J, leaving 14 bases between them. The CDR3, as DNA: TGTGCCAGCTCACCCTCACAGGTACCGATGAACACTGAAGCTTTCTTT. The encoded protein is CASSPSQVPMNTEAFF.

This clonotype was counted at least ten times. V is TRBV14 and J is TRBJ2-7; no firm D call. Between the trimmed V and J ends, which lost 3 bases and 7 bases, there was a span of 10 bases. Looked up from germline, CDR1 is SGHDN and CDR2 is FVKESK. The CDR3 extends over 12 amino acids. CDR3 residues: CASSQIPQEQYF. CDR3 DNA: TGTGCCAGCAGCCAGATCCCCCAGGAGCAGTACTTC.

This clonotype was seen ten or more times. This chain joins TRBV30 and TRBJ1-5; D call uncertain. Between the trimmed V and J ends, which lost 7 bases and 6 bases, there was a span of 16 bases. This CDR3 comprises 13 residues. Germline V lookup: CDR1 GTSNPN, CDR2 SVGIG (reference sequence). The CDR3 spells CASSFGVGQPQHF. For the CDR3, the DNA is TGTGCCTCTTCATTCGGGGTAGGTCAGCCCCAGCATTTT. Filled out from reference TRBV30 and TRBJ1-5, the complete variable domain reads SQTIHQWPATLVQPVGSPLSLECTVEGTSNPNLYWYRQAAGRGLQLLFYSVGIGQISSEVPQNLSASRPQDRQFILSSKKLLLSDSGFYLCASSFGVGQPQHFGDGTRLSIL.

As for this clonotype: A much bigger clone sits one base away, suggesting this may be a read error. The rearrangement links TRBV3-1 to TRBJ2-7, with 7 bases fitting TRBD1. The CDR3 is 12 residues long. Losses at the gene ends were 5 bases for V and 7 bases for J; bases not matched to a gene: 5. CDR1 is LGHDT, CDR2 YNNKEL, per germline (reference sequence). The CDR3, as DNA: TGTGCCAGCAGCGACAGGGACAATGAGCAGTACTTC. It translates to CASSDRDNEQYF.

This clonotype has a count of ten or more. The rearrangement joins TRBV2 to TRBJ2-7, with D maybe TRBD2 (6 bases). V was trimmed by 1 base and J by 3 bases, leaving 16 bases between them. The CDR3 is made up of 16 amino acids. Germline V gene data show CDR1 as SNHLY and CDR2 as FYNNEI. CDR3 in amino acids: CASSEEGGDRFYEQYF. The CDR3 DNA reads TGTGCCAGCAGTGAAGAAGGAGGGGACCGCTTCTACGAGCAGTACTTC.

This clonotype came up many times. The chain combines TRBV10-2 with TRBJ2-7, with D perhaps matching TRBD1 (6 bases). CDR1 is WSHSY and CDR2 is SAAADI in the germline V gene. Deletions cut 6 bases from V and 2 bases from J, with 14 bases between. CDR3 length: 14 amino acids. CDR3 coding DNA: TGCGCCAGCAGCGAAACAGGGAAGACCTACGAGCAGTACTTC. It specifies CASSETGKTYEQYF.

Details on this clonotype: This may arise from a read error, as a much more abundant clone is one base away. The CDR3 does not close with the conserved phenylalanine or tryptophan, likely indicating a read error. This chain joins TRBV20-1 and TRBJ1-1; the D is unclear. The CDR3 runs to 10 residues. Trimming left V 5 bases short and J 5 bases short, with 6 bases between. Germline assignment: CDR1 DFQATT and CDR2 SNEGSKA (reference sequence). This CDR3 is CSAPSTEAFS. Here the CDR3 DNA reads TGCAGTGCTCCCTCAACTGAAGCTTTCTCT.

This clonotype was seen many times. V is TRBV29-1 and J is TRBJ1-2; the match to TRBD1 covers 9 bases. The germline V gene encodes CDR1 SQVTM and CDR2 ANQGSEA. Germline trimming cut 3 bases from V and 8 bases from J; bases unmatched to any gene: 10. The CDR3 covers 14 residues. The CDR3 sequence is CSVEPAGQGGGYTF. Here the CDR3 DNA reads TGCAGCGTTGAGCCGGCGGGACAGGGCGGAGGCTACACCTTC. Full variable domain (rest looked up from reference TRBV29-1 and TRBJ1-2): SAVISQKPSRDICQRGTSLTIQCQVDSQVTMMFWYRQQPGQSLTLIATANQGSEATYESGFVIDKFPISRPNLTFSTLTVSNMSPEDSSIYLCSVEPAGQGGGYTFGSGTRLTVV.

This clonotype was found many times. J is TRBJ2-7 and V is TRBV11-3; perhaps D is TRBD1 or TRBD2 (5 bases each). From germline, CDR1 is SGHNT and CDR2 YENEEA. This CDR3 is 11 amino acids long. V lost 6 bases and J 5 bases, leaving 8 bases between the germline ends. CDR3 residues: CASSRGDEQYF. The CDR3 bases are TGTGCCAGCAGTAGAGGGGACGAGCAGTACTTC. Looking up the rest from reference TRBV11-3 and TRBJ2-7 gives the full variable domain: EAGVVQSPRYKIIEKKQPVAFWCNPISGHNTLYWYLQNLGQGPELLIRYENEEAVDDSQLPKDRFSAERLKGVDSTLKIQPAELGDSAVYLCASSRGDEQYFGPGTRLTVT.

This chain uses TRBV20-1 with TRBJ1-5; 9 nucleotides match TRBD1. V was pared by 3 bases and J by 2 bases, with 11 bases of the junction left unmatched. The CDR3 length is 17 residues. Per germline, CDR1 DFQATT and CDR2 SNEGSKA (reference sequence). As DNA, the CDR3 is TGCAGTGCTAGCGGGTCTAGAAGGACAGGGGGCAATCAGCCCCAGCATTTT. Translated, it gives CSASGSRRTGGNQPQHF.

The sample holds a few counts of this clonotype. V is TRBV2 and J is TRBJ1-6; the D is unclear. The CDR3 runs to 13 residues. The V end was cut by 7 bases, the J end by 9 bases, with 13 bases between. Germline V gives CDR1 SNHLY, CDR2 FYNNEI. The CDR3 sequence is CASMGSLVSPLHF. The CDR3 nucleotides read TGTGCCAGCATGGGGTCCTTGGTTTCACCCCTCCACTTT.